The clone carrying this TCR beta chain has a handful of counts. Authors' data handling: Estimated nucleated cell counts came from reference gene primer amplification. Some clones are missing from TCRdb's copy, which holds only in-frame ones; the method was immunoSEQ multiplex PCR. The V and J calls and the clone size are those of that table, but D and trimming were determined from the DNA. The profile covers 90,000 to 120,000 clones, with about 80% appearing a single time and about 4.3% taken by the ten largest. These data are taken from a study of blood T cell repertoires in COVID-19. Study details: Acute and convalescent COVID-19 specimens originated in the United States, Italy and Spain. From T cells, B-cell-depleted T cells, or PBMCs came the material, which was cDNA or gDNA.

Germline V gene sequence: CDR1 SGHRS, CDR2 YFSETQ. This CDR3 has 17 residues. V shed 4 bases and J 6 bases; nucleotides not matched to a gene: 18. Sequencing used peripheral blood. The chain combines TRBV5-1 with TRBJ1-2, with 7 bases that match TRBD1. This TCR was recovered from a man aged 70-80 years with acute or convalescent COVID-19. The CDR3: CASSPGDSFFGSDGYTF. The CDR3 nucleotides are TGCGCCAGCAGCCCTGGGGACAGCTTTTTTGGGTCAGATGGCTACACCTTC. The full variable domain, rest sourced from reference TRBV5-1 and TRBJ1-2, is KAGVTQTPRYLIKTRGQQVTLSCSPISGHRSVSWYQQTPGQGLQFLFEYFSETQRNKGNFPGRFSGRQFSNSRSEMNVSTLELGDSALYLCASSPGDSFFGSDGYTFGSGTRLTVV.